Sequencing of this TCR beta chain was carried out in a study of T cells in Graves' hyperthyroidism and ophthalmopathy. In the study overall: Once the initial diagnosis was made, peripheral blood was obtained before any treatment.

Points from the study as a whole: Blood shared most expanded thyroid clonotypes above 0.001.

A remark on this clonotype: Its cognate antigen is unknown.

For the diagnoses, clinical symptoms, serum thyroxine and TRAb, thyroid ultrasound and orbital computed tomography were used. RNA transcripts served as the template for amplifying TCR beta CDR3 regions. When the TCR CDR3 underwent first-round RT-PCR, the HTBI primer set was used. TCRdb called the multiplex PCR reads again in MiXCR, with one record for every CDR3 protein. The table records 370,000 or so distinct CDR3 sequences, roughly 25% of them present only once. The V gene lost 2 bases and the J gene lost 0 bases, with 10 bases spanning the gap. The CDR3 sequence is 15 residues long. CDR1 MNHNS and CDR2 SASEGT come from the germline V gene.

This sequence joins TRBV6-1 and TRBJ1-2; D is undetermined. The receptor's source is a man aged 45 to 65 with Graves' hyperthyroidism. Sequenced sample: blood. The CDR3 loop reads CASSESLVANYGYTF. The CDR3 DNA follows: TGTGCCAGCAGTGAATCCCTGGTAGCTAACTATGGCTACACCTTC.